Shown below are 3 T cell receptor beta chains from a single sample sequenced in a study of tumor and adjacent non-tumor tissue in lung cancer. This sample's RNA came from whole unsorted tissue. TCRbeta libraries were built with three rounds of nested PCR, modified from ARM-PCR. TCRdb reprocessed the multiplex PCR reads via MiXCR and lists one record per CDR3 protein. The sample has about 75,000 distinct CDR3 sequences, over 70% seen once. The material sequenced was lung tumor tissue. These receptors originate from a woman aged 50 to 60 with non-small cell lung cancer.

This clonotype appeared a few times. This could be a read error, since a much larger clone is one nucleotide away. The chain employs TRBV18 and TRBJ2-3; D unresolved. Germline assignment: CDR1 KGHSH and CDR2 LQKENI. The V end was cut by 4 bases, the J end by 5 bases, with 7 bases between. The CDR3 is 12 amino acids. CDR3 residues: CASSLIGDTQYF. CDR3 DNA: TGTGCCAGCTCACTAATCGGAGATACGCAGTATTTT. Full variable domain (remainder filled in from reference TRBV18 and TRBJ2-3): NAGVMQNPRHLVRRRGQEARLRCSPMKGHSHVYWYRQLPEEGLKFMVYLQKENIIDESGMPKERFSAEFPKEGPSILRIQQVVRGDSAAYFCASSLIGDTQYFGPGTRLTVL.

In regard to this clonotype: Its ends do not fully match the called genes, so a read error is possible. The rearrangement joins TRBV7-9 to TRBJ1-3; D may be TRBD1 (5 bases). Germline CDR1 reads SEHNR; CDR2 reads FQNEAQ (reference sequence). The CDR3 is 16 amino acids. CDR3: CASDLQGQIAGNIIYF. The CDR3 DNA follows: TGTGCCAGTGACCTGCAGGGTCAAATCGCTGGAAACATCATATATTTT. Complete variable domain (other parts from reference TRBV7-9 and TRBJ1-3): DTGVSQNPRHKITKRGQNVTFRCDPISEHNRLYWYRQTLGQGPEFLTYFQNEAQLEKSRLLSDRFSAERPKGSFSTLEIQRTEQGDSAMYLCASDLQGQIAGNIIYFGEGSWLTVV.

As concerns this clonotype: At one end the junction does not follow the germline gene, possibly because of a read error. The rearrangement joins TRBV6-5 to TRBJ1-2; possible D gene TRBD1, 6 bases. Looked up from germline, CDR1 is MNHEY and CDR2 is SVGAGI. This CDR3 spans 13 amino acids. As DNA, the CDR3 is TGTGCCAGCAGTATTCAGGGGAACCATGGTTACACCTTC. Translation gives CASSIQGNHGYTF.